The clone carrying this T cell receptor (beta chain) occurred many times. The data are from a study of regulatory T cells in long-lasting Graves disease. Time point denoted: newly diagnosed GD, antithyroid drugs for less than 3 months. There was RNA extracted from PBMCs, and the TCR library was made from it. Under American Thyroid Association guidelines, Graves' disease was diagnosed. Roughly 8.3 milliliters of peripheral blood were taken and placed in EDTA tubes. CDR1 and CDR2 from the germline V gene are MNHEY and SMNVEV (reference sequence). The CDR3 has 17 amino acids. Trimming took off 3 bases at V and 1 base at J, with 18 bases between the two ends. CDR3-region Arm-PCR and iRepertoire HTBI primers produced the TCR beta libraries. TCRdb re-called the multiplex PCR reads through MiXCR, storing one row per CDR3 protein. Counted here are around 500,000 distinct CDR3 sequences, about 13% occurring once; the ten biggest clones make up 8% to 10%.

These data are also associated with another study on T cells in Graves' hyperthyroidism and ophthalmopathy.

The specimen comprised peripheral blood mononuclear cells (PBMCs), sampled at new diagnosis, from a patient treated with antithyroid drugs. The clonotype comes from a man aged 30 to 45 with Graves disease. This chain uses TRBV27 with TRBJ2-5; TRBD1 might be the D (5 bases). The CDR3 DNA follows: TGTGCCAGCAGTTTGGGGATATGGGGTAGGGGCCAAGAGACCCAGTACTTC. Protein product: CASSLGIWGRGQETQYF.